A single T cell receptor beta chain is shown here with its context. The clone's antigen remains unknown. It has no much larger one-base neighbor in the sample; base qualities were not kept. Systemically healthy Caucasian individuals from Russia, some 40 in total and aged roughly 6 to 95 years, were included as donors. Each donor gave about 9.8 milliliters of peripheral blood, drawn into EDTA-treated Vacutainer tubes. Ficoll-Paque density-gradient centrifugation was used to isolate PBMCs, with at least 6.5 million per sample. Trizol reagent was used to extract total RNA from the PBMCs, yielding at least 5.5 micrograms per sample. The percentages of naive CD45RAhigh/CD27high T cells were determined by flow cytometry on a PBMC aliquot from every donor. Library preparation employed 5' RACE. These reads were obtained on an Illumina HiSeq 2500. The second PCR ran for about 7 to 11 cycles and used a J-beta primer mix along with a sample-barcoded 5' primer. A unique molecular identifier was introduced onto each TCR beta cDNA molecule by a template-switch 5' adaptor carrying 12 random nucleotides. At least 2.5 million CDR3-containing paired-end reads were obtained from each sample. First-strand cDNA was synthesized from all RNA with the Mint cDNA synthesis kit, primed by a TRBC-specific oligonucleotide. After uracil-DNA glycosylase treatment, a first 18-cycle PCR used universal primers M1SS and BC2_uni_R on all cDNA. Under the source paper's analysis protocol: Normalization of each sample was performed by random selection of 1 million high-quality reads, each carrying a distinct molecular identifier. Reads sharing molecular identifiers were discarded rather than binned into consensus sequences. MiTCR, with a Q25 quality threshold and the strictest error-elimination algorithm, was used for CDR3 identification, clonotype clustering and error correction. A nonparametric unseen species model with Euler transformation was used to estimate a lower bound on total TCR beta diversity. The public reads were reprocessed in TCRdb via fastp at Q25 and MiXCR, keeping in-frame beta chains. Each CDR3 protein gets just one entry, which takes the most common genes and DNA from the rows behind it. What appears here as the V and J calls and clone size reflects TCRdb's work, not the paper's. Recorded for this sample are some 1.6 million distinct CDR3 sequences; about 31% of them occurred a single time. Over 9% of the sample is held by the ten biggest clonotypes.

This sample is part of a study of blood T cells in healthy people across ages (dated by TCRdb to about 2015). About the investigation overall: Template switching captured roughly one uniquely barcoded TCR beta cDNA molecule per two T cells in model experiments. To track age-related changes in TCR beta repertoire diversity, the study relied on deep sequencing normalized with unique cDNA molecular identifiers. Four age groups were formed from the donors: young (average about 17 years), middle-aged (approximately 40), aged (approximately 60) and long-lived (around 80). To avoid experimental bias, donors of different ages were randomly spread across the sequencing lanes. For two donors (one aged 18 to 29 and one aged 80 or older), the study analyzed two additional independent replicas of 1 million unique cDNA reads from the same blood draw.

Per the germline V gene (reference sequence), LNHNV is the CDR1 and YYDKDF is the CDR2. The CDR3 runs 15 residues from the cysteine to the phenylalanine. The read is trimmed to its CDR3 DNA, 45 bases read in frame from base 1. The V and J ends are trimmed by 3 bases and 0 bases, leaving 12 bases between them. The paper's findings and limits, for the study overall: The percentage of naive T cells measured by flow cytometry correlated strongly with observed TCR beta diversity. Conclusive comparison of naive and antigen-experienced compartments was prevented by the profiling of bulk unsorted PBMCs. Observed TCR beta diversity per million T cells fell roughly linearly with age, and a significant reduction was already apparent by age roughly 40. The long-lived group showed more naive CD4+ T cells, fewer expanded clones and increased TCR diversity than the aged group, suggesting age selection. Because the CMV infection status of the donors was unknown, age-related changes in expanded clonotypes may potentially have been confounded. Estimates of total diversity based on one million sequenced T cells were regarded as lower bounds and as underestimates.

The receptor's source is a woman in her twenties or thirties in good health. The sequenced sample consisted of blood. Rearrangement joined TRBV15 to TRBJ2-7; TRBD1 is perhaps the D gene, given 6 matching bases. At the DNA level, the sequence is TGTGCCACCAGCAGTACAGGGCCCGGCTCCTACGAGCAGTACTTC. Its translation reads: CATSSTGPGSYEQYF.